The 21 T cell receptor beta chains presented below share a single source sample, sequenced in a study of T cells after yellow fever vaccination. From the 5' RACE reads, TCRdb called clonotypes with MiXCR, one entry per CDR3 protein. The sample includes 300,000 or so distinct CDR3 sequences, 10% to 15% seen only once; the top ten take 0.4% to 0.65%. The sequencing used CD4+ T cells sorted from PBMCs, collected 45 days after the yellow fever booster vaccination. These receptor sequences come from a man aged 25-45 years who received the YFV17D yellow fever vaccine.

This clonotype was detected only a few times. The chain uses TRBV6-1 and TRBJ1-1, with 8 bases identical to TRBD1. Germline loops: CDR1 MNHNS, CDR2 SASEGT. The V and J ends lost 7 bases and 10 bases, in that order; junction bases with no gene match: 14. The CDR3 runs 14 residues. The CDR3 is CASIPGATGGIAFF. The CDR3 DNA follows: TGTGCCAGCATTCCGGGAGCCACAGGGGGTATAGCTTTCTTT.

There are a few counts of this clonotype. The rearrangement uses TRBV6-2 or TRBV6-3 and TRBJ1-4; a possible D gene is TRBD1 (6 bases). The V gene lost 6 bases and the J gene lost 8 bases, with 19 bases spanning the gap. The CDR3 runs to 15 residues. CDR1 and CDR2 (germline): MNHEY, SVGEGT. CDR3 DNA: TGTGCCAGCAGCCAGCAGGGGAGCCGCGAGGAAAAACTGTTTTTT. Amino acid sequence: CASSQQGSREEKLFF.

V is TRBV7-2 and J is TRBJ2-3, with 10 bases that match TRBD2. V shed 4 bases, J shed 6 bases, and the junction held 4 bases outside the gene matches. Germline V lookup: CDR1 SGHTA, CDR2 FQGNSA. This CDR3 has 14 residues. The CDR3 nucleotides are TGTGCCAGCAGCTATAGCGGGAGGAGGGATACGCAGTATTTT. Protein: CASSYSGRRDTQYF.

This clonotype occurred many times. The chain recombines TRBV7-9 with TRBJ2-7; D may be TRBD2 (5 bases). V lost 3 bases to trimming and J lost 0 bases, with 9 bases between them. This CDR3 has 14 amino acids. Looked up from germline, CDR1 is SEHNR and CDR2 is FQNEAQ (reference sequence). The CDR3 loop reads CASSLGGLSYEQYF. CDR3 coding DNA: TGTGCCAGCAGCTTGGGCGGACTCTCCTACGAGCAGTACTTC.

The sample holds a few counts of this clonotype. The V and J genes are TRBV12-3 or TRBV12-4 and TRBJ2-7; perhaps TRBD2 as D (7 bases). V was clipped by 6 bases and J by 2 bases, with 14 bases between them. The CDR3 loop spans 14 amino acids. For the CDR3, the DNA is TGTGCCAGCAGGGGTACAGGGACTACCTACGAGCAGTACTTC. Its protein product is CASRGTGTTYEQYF.

This clonotype turned up a few times. The rearrangement joins TRBV6-5 to TRBJ2-7; D uncertain. This CDR3 has 16 amino acids. Trimming left V 0 bases short and J 1 base short, with 13 bases between. Germline CDR1 and CDR2: MNHEY and SVGAGI. CDR3 sequence (DNA): TGTGCCAGCAGTTACTCAGGCGCCGGTTCTTCCTACGAGCAGTACTTC. Translated: CASSYSGAGSSYEQYF.

This clonotype has just a few counts. The V and J genes are TRBV4-2 and TRBJ1-5; the D gene is possibly TRBD1 (5 bases). CDR1 is LGHNA and CDR2 is YNFKEQ in the germline V gene. The CDR3 has 22 residues. Trimming shortened V by 4 bases and J by 1 base, and 32 bases separated the two germline ends. The CDR3 protein is CASSPGRELRAREQESNQPQHF. For the CDR3, the DNA is TGTGCCAGCAGCCCTGGGAGGGAACTCAGGGCCAGGGAGCAGGAGAGCAATCAGCCCCAGCATTTT.

Only a few counts were recorded for this clonotype. This chain links TRBV7-3 with TRBJ2-2; D ambiguous. Trimming removed 7 bases at V and 4 bases at J, with 19 bases between. The CDR3 consists of 16 residues. Germline V lookup: CDR1 SGHTA, CDR2 FQGTGA. The CDR3 region has the DNA TGTGCCAGCACCCTGTCACCAGCGCAAGCCACCGGGGAGCTGTTTTTT. Translation gives CASTLSPAQATGELFF.

This clonotype has just a few counts. This chain links TRBV28 with TRBJ2-7, with D possibly called TRBD1 or TRBD2 (5 bases each). Trimming stripped 7 bases from V and 0 bases from J, with 13 bases between. The CDR3 consists of 14 residues. Per germline, CDR1 MDHEN and CDR2 SYDVKM. CDR3 coding DNA: TGTGCCAGCAATCTACGAGGGGCCTCCTACGAGCAGTACTTC. This codes for CASNLRGASYEQYF.

This clonotype was detected a few times. The CDR3 DNA reads as TGCAGTGCTAGTGCCAAGGAGTTAAATCAGCCCCAGCATTTT. This encodes CSASAKELNQPQHF. The chain links TRBV20-1 to TRBJ1-5, with D unresolved. The V end was cut by 3 bases, the J end by 4 bases, with 13 bases between. Per the germline V gene, CDR1 is DFQATT and CDR2 is SNEGSKA (reference sequence). This CDR3 contains 14 residues.

The CDR3 sequence is CSARVAGGPRSYNEQFF. The CDR3 nucleotides are TGCAGTGCTAGAGTAGCGGGAGGGCCCCGCTCCTACAATGAGCAGTTCTTC. The chain uses TRBV20-1 and TRBJ2-1, with 11 bases aligning to TRBD2. CDR3 length equals 17 residues. Looked up from germline, CDR1 is DFQATT and CDR2 is SNEGSKA (reference sequence). Trimming cost V 1 base and J 0 bases; bases outside gene matches: 5.

Ten or more counts support this clonotype. This chain connects TRBV18 to TRBJ2-7; D is possibly TRBD2 (5 bases). Per germline, CDR1 KGHSH and CDR2 LQKENI. This CDR3 is 16 amino acids long. V was cut by 2 bases and J by 1 base, with 15 bases left in between. DNA for the CDR3: TGTGCCAGCTCACCAGGTATCGGAGGTGAATCCTACGAGCAGTACTTC. This translates into CASSPGIGGESYEQYF.

This chain links TRBV28 with TRBJ2-3, with 13 bases fitting TRBD2. V lost 2 bases and J lost 2; bases outside the gene matches: 4. This CDR3 is 17 amino acids long. Germline V CDR1 and CDR2: MDHEN, SYDVKM. The CDR3 DNA is TGTGCCAGCAGTTTAGGGACTAGCGGGGTACCCACAGATACGCAGTATTTT. Its translation is CASSLGTSGVPTDTQYF. The variable domain in full, with the rest retrieved from reference TRBV28 and TRBJ2-3, is DVKVTQSSRYLVKRTGEKVFLECVQDMDHENMFWYRQDPGLGLRLIYFSYDVKMKEKGDIPEGYSVSREKKERFSLILESASTNQTSMYLCASSLGTSGVPTDTQYFGPGTRLTVL.

This clonotype was observed at least ten times. J is TRBJ2-5 and V is TRBV10-3, with D unresolved. Per the germline V gene, CDR1 is ENHRY and CDR2 is SYGVKD. The germline V and J ends were trimmed by 2 bases and 1 base, with 2 bases remaining between them. The CDR3 is made up of 12 amino acids. The DNA for the CDR3 is TGTGCCATCAGTGAGCTCCAAGAGACCCAGTACTTC. It translates to CAISELQETQYF.

This clonotype was seen ten or more times. The chain joins TRBV10-3 to TRBJ2-3, with 10 bases aligning to TRBD2. The CDR3 spans 15 residues. V gave up 6 bases and J gave up 1 base; unmatched junction bases: 4. Germline V gives CDR1 ENHRY, CDR2 SYGVKD. CDR3 bases: TGTGCCATCAGCCCCGGGACTAGCGGCACAGATACGCAGTATTTT. This sequence encodes CAISPGTSGTDTQYF.

This sequence joins TRBV28 and TRBJ2-5; D call uncertain. The CDR3 sequence is 13 residues long. V was clipped by 5 bases and J by 4 bases, with 11 bases between them. Germline CDR1 and CDR2: MDHEN and SYDVKM. The CDR3 here is CASSVGSLETQYF. The CDR3 DNA follows: TGTGCCAGCAGTGTAGGGTCTCTAGAGACCCAGTACTTC. The complete variable domain, with remaining parts taken from reference TRBV28 and TRBJ2-5, reads DVKVTQSSRYLVKRTGEKVFLECVQDMDHENMFWYRQDPGLGLRLIYFSYDVKMKEKGDIPEGYSVSREKKERFSLILESASTNQTSMYLCASSVGSLETQYFGPGTRLLVL.

This clonotype was found many times. The genes are TRBV12-3 or TRBV12-4 and TRBJ2-1; D remains unclear. V lost 0 bases and J lost 0, with 12 bases in between. The CDR3 consists of 17 residues. The CDR3 spells CASSLALDQSSYNEQFF. CDR3 DNA: TGTGCCAGCAGTTTAGCGCTAGATCAGAGCTCCTACAATGAGCAGTTCTTC.

The chain employs TRBV10-2 and TRBJ1-1; weak D call: TRBD1 (5 bases). The CDR3 is 15 residues long. Looked up from germline, CDR1 is WSHSY and CDR2 is SAAADI. V lost 6 bases, J lost 0 bases, and 14 bases lay in between. The CDR3 nucleotides read TGCGCCAGCAGCGGTGGGGGGATCATGAACACTGAAGCTTTCTTT. Its translation: CASSGGGIMNTEAFF.

This chain uses TRBV20-1 with TRBJ2-3, with 7 bases matching TRBD2. The length of the CDR3 is 15 residues. Looked up from germline, CDR1 is DFQATT and CDR2 is SNEGSKA (reference sequence). The V gene end was trimmed by 1 base and the J gene end by 2 bases; junction bases not matched to a gene: 6. The CDR3 sequence: CSARGLAGITDTQYF. As DNA, the CDR3 is TGCAGTGCTAGAGGGTTAGCGGGTATCACAGATACGCAGTATTTT.

A single count supports this clonotype. This chain uses TRBV29-1 with TRBJ2-7; TRBD1 matches at 12 bases. Per germline, CDR1 SQVTM and CDR2 ANQGSEA. V was clipped by 8 bases and J by 6 bases; unmatched bases: 8. The CDR3 sequence is 13 residues long. This CDR3 reads CSSRDRGLSEQYF. The CDR3 DNA sequence: TGCAGCAGCCGGGACAGGGGGCTCTCCGAGCAGTACTTC.

This clonotype has just a few counts. This chain's CDR3 is CASSITGGRTEAFF. DNA of the CDR3: TGTGCCAGCAGCATTACAGGGGGAAGGACTGAAGCTTTCTTT. The rearrangement uses TRBV7-2 and TRBJ1-1, with 8 bases that match TRBD1. The V segment lost 5 bases and the J segment 5 bases; nucleotides outside the gene matches: 7. The germline V gene encodes CDR1 SGHTA and CDR2 FQGNSA. The CDR3 runs to 14 residues.